A selection of T cell receptor beta chains follows, all from one sample in a study of CD8+ T cells in alopecia areata. Profiling relied on immunoSEQ multiplex PCR, and the TCRdb table lists in-frame clones only, not all of them. Altogether about 180,000 clones are present, roughly 46% being singletons, with the ten largest covering around 10%. This sample comprised CD8+ T cells sorted from blood, obtained around week 54, from a patient treated with tofacitinib. All receptors come from a human donor with alopecia areata. CDR3s include the opening cysteine and the closing phenylalanine or tryptophan. The D gene is left open where the match is weak. A row's size may be missing; if present it is once, few, many or a size class.

CDR3: CASSLTGGAYEQYF; DNA: TGTGCCAGCAGCTTAACAGGGGGCGCCTACGAGCAGTACTTC; J: TRBJ2-7; size: -; D: TRBD1; V: TRBV11-2
CDR3: CASSQTTGGPYNEQFF; DNA: TGCGCCAGCAGCCAAACTACGGGGGGGCCCTACAATGAGCAGTTCTTC; J: TRBJ2-1; size: -; D: TRBD2; V: TRBV4-3
CDR3: CASSARDREETQYF; DNA: TGCGCCAGCAGCGCCCGGGACAGGGAAGAGACCCAGTACTTC; J: TRBJ2-5; size: few; D: TRBD1; V: TRBV4-1
CDR3: CASSLLGSSTDTQYF; DNA: TGTGCCAGCAGCCTACTCGGATCCAGCACAGATACGCAGTATTTT; J: TRBJ2-3; size: -; D: -; V: TRBV11-2
CDR3: CASTPLLPGPDSSGANVLTF; DNA: TGTGCCAGCACCCCCCTGCTACCGGGGCCTGACAGCTCTGGGGCCAACGTCCTGACTTTC; J: TRBJ2-6; size: -; D: -; V: TRBV2
CDR3: CASSSTGTGSYEQYF; DNA: TGTGCCAGCAGCTCAACCGGGACAGGGTCCTACGAGCAGTACTTC; J: TRBJ2-7; size: -; D: TRBD1; V: TRBV7-9
CDR3: CASSLDGTDLSYEQYF; DNA: TGTGCCAGCAGCTTAGATGGTACGGACCTCTCCTACGAGCAGTACTTC; J: TRBJ2-7; size: -; D: -; V: TRBV7-9
CDR3: CASSHINQGTGSSYNEQFF; DNA: TGTGCCAGCAGCCACATAAACCAAGGGACGGGGAGCTCCTACAATGAGCAGTTCTTC; J: TRBJ2-1; size: -; D: -; V: TRBV7-3
CDR3: CASSLGTGGGETQYF; DNA: TGTGCCAGCAGCTTAGGGACAGGGGGAGGAGAGACCCAGTACTTC; J: TRBJ2-5; size: -; D: TRBD1; V: TRBV7-6
CDR3: CATSRKTRAYEQYF; DNA: TGTGCCACCAGCAGGAAAACGAGGGCCTACGAGCAGTACTTC; J: TRBJ2-7; size: few; D: -; V: TRBV15
CDR3: CSVEWFRSQETQYF; DNA: TGCAGCGTTGAATGGTTCAGGAGCCAAGAGACCCAGTACTTC; J: TRBJ2-5; size: few; D: -; V: TRBV29-1
CDR3: CASLDRVGDTQYF; DNA: TGCGCCAGCCTCGACAGGGTGGGAGATACGCAGTATTTT; J: TRBJ2-3; size: -; D: TRBD1; V: TRBV5-1
CDR3: CSAAGGLSTEAFF; DNA: TGCAGCGCTGCAGGGGGATTGAGCACTGAAGCTTTCTTT; J: TRBJ1-1; size: -; D: TRBD1; V: TRBV29-1
CDR3: CAWSVRGVRYYTQYF; DNA: TGTGCCTGGAGTGTAAGGGGGGTACGCTATTATACGCAGTATTTT; J: TRBJ2-3; size: -; D: -; V: TRBV30
CDR3: CASSVGFGGDTEAFF; DNA: TGTGCCAGCAGCGTAGGGTTTGGAGGGGACACTGAAGCTTTCTTT; J: TRBJ1-1; size: -; D: -; V: TRBV9
CDR3: CASSPKGLDTQYF; DNA: TGTGCCAGCTCGCCGAAAGGGTTGGATACGCAGTATTTT; J: TRBJ2-3; size: -; D: -; V: TRBV18
CDR3: CASGYRALETQYF; DNA: TGCGCCAGCGGTTACAGGGCCCTAGAGACCCAGTACTTC; J: TRBJ2-5; size: -; D: -; V: TRBV5-1
CDR3: CASSLALGGTQYF; DNA: TGCGCCAGCAGCTTGGCTTTAGGGGGGACCCAGTACTTC; J: TRBJ2-5; size: -; D: -; V: TRBV5-1
CDR3: CASSYSGGEGDTQYF; DNA: TGTGCCAGCAGTTACTCGGGCGGGGAAGGAGATACGCAGTATTTT; J: TRBJ2-3; size: -; D: -; V: TRBV6-6
CDR3: CASSVALDTQYF; DNA: TGTGCCAGCAGCGTAGCACTTGATACGCAGTATTTT; J: TRBJ2-3; size: -; D: -; V: TRBV9
CDR3: CAWDRDEAEKLFF; DNA: TGTGCCTGGGATAGGGATGAGGCTGAAAAACTGTTTTTT; J: TRBJ1-4; size: -; D: -; V: TRBV30
CDR3: CASTPGGGYEQYF; DNA: TGTGCCAGCACCCCGGGAGGGGGCTACGAGCAGTACTTC; J: TRBJ2-7; size: few; D: TRBD2; V: TRBV5-6
CDR3: CSVGTGDYNSPLHF; DNA: TGCAGCGTTGGGACTGGGGATTATAATTCACCCCTCCACTTT; J: TRBJ1-6; size: -; D: -; V: TRBV29-1
CDR3: CASSLSLAGNTDTQYF; DNA: TGTGCCAGCAGTTTAAGTCTAGCGGGGAACACAGATACGCAGTATTTT; J: TRBJ2-3; size: -; D: TRBD2; V: TRBV27
CDR3: CASSLEGGWQETQYF; DNA: TGTGCCAGCAGTCTCGAGGGGGGATGGCAAGAGACCCAGTACTTC; J: TRBJ2-5; size: -; D: -; V: TRBV2
CDR3: CATDRGSIKTQYF; DNA: TGCGCCACCGACAGGGGTAGTATCAAGACCCAGTACTTC; J: TRBJ2-5; size: few; D: TRBD1; V: TRBV23-1
CDR3: CASRDRVEEKLFF; DNA: TGTGCCAGCAGAGACAGGGTGGAGGAAAAACTGTTTTTT; J: TRBJ1-4; size: few; D: TRBD1; V: TRBV6-1
CDR3: CAWDLGHPYEQYF; DNA: TGTGCCTGGGATCTGGGGCACCCGTACGAGCAGTACTTC; J: TRBJ2-7; size: -; D: -; V: TRBV30
CDR3: CASSSVRDTGSYEQYF; DNA: TGCGCCAGCAGCTCAGTTAGGGACACGGGCTCCTACGAGCAGTACTTC; J: TRBJ2-7; size: -; D: -; V: TRBV5-1
CDR3: CASSLKSDMNTEAFF; DNA: TGTGCCAGCAGCTTAAAGAGTGACATGAACACTGAAGCTTTCTTT; J: TRBJ1-1; size: -; D: -; V: TRBV7-9
CDR3: CATRGLGFQPQHF; DNA: TGTGCCACCAGGGGGTTGGGCTTTCAGCCCCAGCATTTT; J: TRBJ1-5; size: -; D: -; V: TRBV15
CDR3: CASSLFAGGAQETQYF; DNA: TGTGCCAGCAGTTTATTCGCGGGGGGGGCCCAAGAGACCCAGTACTTC; J: TRBJ2-5; size: -; D: TRBD2; V: TRBV27
CDR3: CASSLYSLGGYTF; DNA: TGTGCCAGCAGCCTCTACAGCCTTGGGGGCTACACCTTC; J: TRBJ1-2; size: -; D: -; V: TRBV27
CDR3: CASSPDRGPREQYF; DNA: TGTGCCAGCAGCCCAGACAGGGGCCCTAGGGAGCAGTACTTC; J: TRBJ2-7; size: few; D: TRBD1; V: TRBV2
CDR3: CSVDLAAAGEQYF; DNA: TGCAGCGTTGATCTAGCGGCGGCCGGGGAGCAGTACTTC; J: TRBJ2-7; size: -; D: TRBD2; V: TRBV29-1
CDR3: CASSPAGPNTGELFF; DNA: TGTGCCAGCTCACCAGCGGGGCCGAACACCGGGGAGCTGTTTTTT; J: TRBJ2-2; size: -; D: -; V: TRBV18
CDR3: CAQRRRRNQPQHF; DNA: TGTGCTCAGAGGAGGCGGAGGAATCAGCCCCAGCATTTT; J: TRBJ1-5; size: few; D: -; V: TRBV11-1
CDR3: CASRRGGSTNEKLFF; DNA: TGTGCCAGCCGTCGAGGGGGAAGTACTAATGAAAAACTGTTTTTT; J: TRBJ1-4; size: few; D: -; V: TRBV6-5
CDR3: CASSIPGTGIDNEQFF; DNA: TGTGCCAGCAGTATACCCGGGACAGGGATCGACAATGAGCAGTTCTTC; J: TRBJ2-1; size: -; D: TRBD1; V: TRBV27